Listed below are T cell receptor beta chains from one sample, sequenced in a study of T cell repertoires in cytomegalovirus infection. Using its own MiXCR run on the reads, TCRdb lists one record per CDR3 protein. The sample lists about 200,000 distinct CDR3 sequences; 8% to 10% were seen once. The sample was PBMCs. The receptors come from a human donor in good health (CMV status not recorded). Some clones in this sample may be carry-over from other donors' samples. Each CDR3 is given with its conserved first and last residue. The D gene is left open where the match is weak. A clone size is listed for some rows: how often the clone was seen (once, few, many), or a class if it is expanded.

cdr3_length: 13; v_call: TRBV6-4; j_call: TRBJ2-1; d_call: -; clone_size: -; cdr3_aa: CDPGGPSNNEQFF; cdr3_nt: TGTGACCCGGGGGGCCCCTCAAACAATGAGCAGTTCTTC
cdr3_length: 15; v_call: TRBV2; j_call: TRBJ1-5; d_call: -; clone_size: many; cdr3_aa: CASSEAWDDDQPQHF; cdr3_nt: TGTGCCAGCAGTGAAGCGTGGGACGACGATCAGCCCCAGCATTTT
cdr3_length: 13; v_call: TRBV7-2; j_call: TRBJ2-1; d_call: -; clone_size: many; cdr3_aa: CASSTTSGNEQFF; cdr3_nt: TGTGCCAGCAGCACAACAAGCGGAAATGAGCAGTTCTTC
cdr3_length: 16; v_call: TRBV30; j_call: TRBJ1-1; d_call: -; clone_size: -; cdr3_aa: CAWSPWKGPLNTEAFF; cdr3_nt: TGTGCCTGGAGTCCTTGGAAAGGGCCCCTGAACACTGAAGCTTTCTTT
cdr3_length: 19; v_call: TRBV4-1; j_call: TRBJ2-1; d_call: TRBD1; clone_size: many; cdr3_aa: CASSHRTGGSTTSYNEQFF; cdr3_nt: TGCGCCAGCAGCCACCGGACAGGGGGCTCCACTACTTCCTACAATGAGCAGTTCTTC
cdr3_length: 13; v_call: TRBV12-3/TRBV12-4; j_call: TRBJ1-1; d_call: -; clone_size: many; cdr3_aa: CASSLYKNTEAFF; cdr3_nt: TGTGCCAGCAGTTTATACAAGAACACTGAAGCTTTCTTT
cdr3_length: 18; v_call: TRBV6-2/TRBV6-3; j_call: TRBJ2-1; d_call: TRBD1; clone_size: few; cdr3_aa: CASSYSIVYRGYYNEQFF; cdr3_nt: TGTGCCAGCAGTTACTCGATCGTGTACAGGGGATACTACAATGAGCAGTTCTTC
cdr3_length: 12; v_call: TRBV28; j_call: TRBJ1-2; d_call: -; clone_size: few; cdr3_aa: CASTLRDYGYTF; cdr3_nt: TGTGCCAGCACGTTACGGGACTATGGCTACACCTTC
cdr3_length: 16; v_call: TRBV2; j_call: TRBJ2-5; d_call: -; clone_size: many; cdr3_aa: CASSEESANIQETQYF; cdr3_nt: TGTGCCAGCAGTGAAGAAAGTGCGAACATACAAGAGACCCAGTACTTC
cdr3_length: 16; v_call: TRBV19; j_call: TRBJ2-3; d_call: TRBD2; clone_size: many; cdr3_aa: CASSIPAGGSTDTQYF; cdr3_nt: TGTGCCAGTAGTATACCAGCGGGAGGTAGCACAGATACGCAGTATTTT
cdr3_length: 15; v_call: TRBV10-3; j_call: TRBJ2-1; d_call: -; clone_size: many; cdr3_aa: CAISESLSGIHEQFF; cdr3_nt: TGTGCCATCAGTGAGTCCTTGTCGGGCATCCATGAGCAGTTCTTC
cdr3_length: 15; v_call: TRBV29-1; j_call: TRBJ2-1; d_call: -; clone_size: few; cdr3_aa: CSVELTGDSYNEQFF; cdr3_nt: TGCAGCGTTGAACTGACGGGTGACTCCTACAATGAGCAGTTCTTC
cdr3_length: 13; v_call: TRBV11-3; j_call: TRBJ2-5; d_call: -; clone_size: many; cdr3_aa: CASAPDSERPQYF; cdr3_nt: TGTGCCAGCGCACCGGACAGCGAGAGGCCCCAGTACTTC
cdr3_length: 14; v_call: TRBV11-2; j_call: TRBJ2-3; d_call: -; clone_size: many; cdr3_aa: CASSRGYSTDTQYF; cdr3_nt: TGTGCCAGCAGTCGGGGCTATAGCACAGATACGCAGTATTTT
cdr3_length: 13; v_call: TRBV10-3; j_call: TRBJ2-7; d_call: TRBD1; clone_size: few; cdr3_aa: CASSPGQGLEQYF; cdr3_nt: TGTGCCAGCTCACCGGGACAGGGTCTCGAGCAGTACTTC
cdr3_length: 16; v_call: TRBV10-3; j_call: TRBJ1-1; d_call: -; clone_size: -; cdr3_aa: CAISEVVSQRNTEAFF; cdr3_nt: TGTGCCATCAGTGAAGTGGTTTCCCAGAGGAACACTGAAGCTTTCTTT
cdr3_length: 16; v_call: TRBV7-6; j_call: TRBJ2-1; d_call: TRBD2; clone_size: many; cdr3_aa: CASSQDLAGGYNEQFF; cdr3_nt: TGTGCCAGCAGCCAGGATCTAGCGGGGGGGTACAATGAGCAGTTCTTC
cdr3_length: 12; v_call: TRBV10-3; j_call: TRBJ1-1; d_call: TRBD1; clone_size: -; cdr3_aa: CAISRTGQEAFF; cdr3_nt: TGTGCCATCAGTCGGACAGGGCAAGAAGCTTTCTTT
cdr3_length: 15; v_call: TRBV10-3; j_call: TRBJ2-7; d_call: -; clone_size: few; cdr3_aa: CAISKPQGRTYEQYF; cdr3_nt: TGTGCCATCAGCAAACCCCAGGGCCGTACCTACGAGCAGTACTTC
cdr3_length: 15; v_call: TRBV7-2; j_call: TRBJ1-5; d_call: -; clone_size: many; cdr3_aa: CASSFRGRSNQPQHF; cdr3_nt: TGTGCCAGCAGCTTCCGAGGAAGAAGCAATCAGCCCCAGCATTTT
cdr3_length: 14; v_call: TRBV6-5; j_call: TRBJ1-2; d_call: -; clone_size: many; cdr3_aa: CASSPNGEGYGYTF; cdr3_nt: TGTGCCAGCAGCCCCAATGGGGAGGGCTATGGCTACACCTTC
cdr3_length: 14; v_call: TRBV28; j_call: TRBJ1-3; d_call: -; clone_size: -; cdr3_aa: CASSLTGPGNTIYF; cdr3_nt: TGTGCCAGCAGTCTGACAGGACCTGGAAACACCATATATTTT
cdr3_length: 11; v_call: TRBV4-1; j_call: TRBJ1-1; d_call: TRBD1; clone_size: many; cdr3_aa: CASSRDSEAFF; cdr3_nt: TGCGCCAGCAGTCGGGACAGTGAAGCTTTCTTT
cdr3_length: 12; v_call: TRBV7-6; j_call: TRBJ2-1; d_call: -; clone_size: many; cdr3_aa: CASSRQDDEQFF; cdr3_nt: TGTGCCAGCAGCCGCCAAGACGATGAGCAGTTCTTC
cdr3_length: 17; v_call: TRBV19; j_call: TRBJ2-1; d_call: TRBD2; clone_size: many; cdr3_aa: CASSTRPWLAGSNEQFF; cdr3_nt: TGTGCCAGTAGTACCCGACCCTGGCTAGCGGGGTCCAATGAGCAGTTCTTC